Listed below are T cell receptor beta chains from one sample, sequenced in a study of ipilimumab plus nivolumab after autologous stem cell transplantation. Libraries were prepared by immunoSEQ multiplex PCR; TCRdb keeps only in-frame clonotypes and omits some of them. The sample comprises around 21,000 clones, roughly four fifths of which are singletons, and 6% to 7% rests with the top ten. The input for sequencing was PBMCs, taken in a trial of ipilimumab plus nivolumab as post-transplant consolidation. All receptors derive from a male donor with diffuse large B-cell lymphoma. Both conserved end residues are part of each CDR3. The D gene is left open where the match is weak. For some rows the clone size is stated as once, few or many, or as a class when expanded; others skip it.

d_gene	v_gene	abundance	j_gene	CDR3aa	CDR3nt
-	TRBV5-1	-	TRBJ2-4	CASSLVGGSKNIQYF	TGCGCCAGCAGCTTAGTAGGGGGATCCAAAAACATTCAGTACTTC
-	TRBV4-2	large	TRBJ2-7	CASSQSAGDTYEQYF	TGTGCCAGCAGCCAATCGGCGGGGGACACCTACGAGCAGTACTTC
-	TRBV19	-	TRBJ2-7	CASSIDLEPTYEQYF	TGTGCCAGTAGTATAGATCTTGAGCCTACCTACGAGCAGTACTTC
-	TRBV6-5	-	TRBJ2-5	CASSWKDGVTQYF	TGTGCCAGCAGCTGGAAGGATGGAGTGACCCAGTACTTC
TRBD2	TRBV10-1	-	TRBJ2-3	CASSPTSGGLSTDTQYF	TGCGCCAGCAGTCCGACTAGCGGGGGACTTAGCACAGATACGCAGTATTTT
-	TRBV5-4	-	TRBJ1-2	CASSVGGAALRYGYTF	TGTGCCAGCAGCGTAGGGGGGGCAGCCCTCCGCTATGGCTACACCTTC
TRBD1	TRBV15	-	TRBJ1-3	CATSSYRGTDGNTIYF	TGTGCCACCAGCAGTTACAGGGGGACGGACGGAAACACCATATATTTT
-	TRBV7-6	-	TRBJ2-5	CASSLAERYYQETQYF	TGTGCCAGCAGCTTAGCGGAGCGGTACTACCAAGAGACCCAGTACTTC
TRBD1	TRBV19	-	TRBJ2-5	CASSIGGQGETQYF	TGTGCCAGTAGTATTGGGGGACAGGGGGAGACCCAGTACTTC
-	TRBV6-1	once	TRBJ1-4	CASIRAPPEKLFF	TGTGCCAGCATCCGGGCCCCTCCGGAAAAACTGTTTTTT
TRBD1	TRBV18	-	TRBJ1-1	CASSPRTGYDSEAFF	TGTGCCAGCTCACCACGGACAGGGTACGACTCTGAAGCTTTCTTT
-	TRBV19	-	TRBJ1-5	CASRLDIGMGQPQHF	TGTGCCAGTCGACTGGACATAGGGATGGGTCAGCCCCAGCATTTT
-	TRBV18	-	TRBJ2-6	CASSPWAGDVNVLTF	TGTGCCAGCTCACCGTGGGCAGGGGATGTCAACGTCCTGACTTTC
-	TRBV6-1	-	TRBJ1-1	CASSDRTGQNTEAFF	TGTGCCAGCAGTGACCGGACCGGGCAGAACACTGAAGCTTTCTTT
-	TRBV7-9	-	TRBJ1-4	CASSSSTVGGEKLFF	TGTGCCAGCAGCTCATCGACGGTGGGGGGTGAAAAACTGTTTTTT
-	TRBV7-9	once	TRBJ1-1	CASSRGSAWNTEAFF	TGTGCCAGCAGTCGGGGGTCAGCGTGGAACACTGAAGCTTTCTTT
-	TRBV5-4	-	TRBJ2-1	CASARDFSSSYNEQFF	TGTGCCAGCGCTCGGGACTTCTCTAGCTCCTACAATGAGCAGTTCTTC
-	TRBV5-1	-	TRBJ1-1	CASNLDSLNTEAFF	TGCGCCAGCAACCTGGACAGCCTGAACACTGAAGCTTTCTTT
TRBD2	TRBV6-5	-	TRBJ2-3	CASRKLAVTDTQYF	TGTGCCAGCAGGAAGCTAGCGGTCACAGATACGCAGTATTTT
TRBD1	TRBV19	-	TRBJ1-5	CASRGTGGLSNQPQHF	TGTGCCAGTAGAGGGACAGGGGGGTTGAGCAATCAGCCCCAGCATTTT
-	TRBV2	few	TRBJ2-5	CASGLNQETQYF	TGTGCCAGTGGACTCAACCAAGAGACCCAGTACTTC
TRBD1	TRBV7-9	-	TRBJ2-7	CASSPGTGEEYTYEQYF	TGTGCCAGCAGCCCTGGGACAGGTGAAGAATATACCTACGAGCAGTACTTC
TRBD1	TRBV7-9	-	TRBJ1-1	CASSGTAMNTEAFF	TGTGCCAGCAGCGGGACAGCAATGAACACTGAAGCTTTCTTT
-	TRBV7-9	-	TRBJ1-1	CASSSGNRPTKEPLF	TGTGCCAGCAGCTCAGGAAACAGACCTACTAAGGAGCCCCTATTT
TRBD1	TRBV19	-	TRBJ1-2	CASSIGRGVRYGYTF	TGTGCCAGTAGTATCGGCAGGGGGGTCCGCTATGGCTACACCTTC
-	TRBV6-5	-	TRBJ2-2	CASSYTETGELFF	TGTGCCAGCAGTTACACGGAAACCGGGGAGCTGTTTTTT
TRBD1	TRBV28	-	TRBJ1-6	CASSTRQGSSSPLHF	TGTGCCAGCAGTACCAGACAGGGTTCGAGTTCACCCCTCCACTTT
-	TRBV4-2	-	TRBJ1-6	CASSQDQGGYSPLHF	TGTGCCAGCAGCCAAGATCAAGGCGGCTATTCACCCCTCCACTTT
-	TRBV7-2	-	TRBJ1-3	CASSLKTSSGNTIYF	TGTGCCAGCAGCTTAAAAACAAGCTCTGGAAACACCATATATTTT
-	TRBV5-4	-	TRBJ1-5	CASRQNRIGPQHF	TGTGCCAGCAGGCAAAACAGGATCGGGCCCCAGCATTTT